A single sample gave rise to the 14 T cell receptor beta chains below, sequenced in a study of T cell changes during pregnancy in multiple sclerosis. The method was immunoSEQ multiplex PCR; TCRdb's version includes in-frame clones alone and lacks a portion of them. The sample shows more than 15,000 clones, around 89% of them seen only once. The sample was CD4+ T cells from peripheral blood mononuclear cells, taken in the first trimester of pregnancy. These receptors originate from a female donor in good health, enrolled as a control in a pregnancy study.

The rearrangement uses TRBV13 and TRBJ2-5, with 11 bases lining up with TRBD1. With the DNA end fitting TRBJ2-7 better, the J assignment may be wrong. Germline CDR1 and CDR2: PRHDT and FYEKMQ (reference sequence). The CDR3 is 13 residues long. The CDR3 DNA follows: TGTGCCAGCGGGACAGGGGGCTCCTACGAGCAGTACTTC. It translates to CASGTGGSYEQYF.

The gene calls are TRBV10-3 and TRBJ1-6, with D possibly TRBD1 on 5 matching bases. Per germline, CDR1 ENHRY and CDR2 SYGVKD. The CDR3 runs 17 residues. The ends were cut back, 3 bases at V and 5 bases at J, with 17 bases in the middle. DNA of the CDR3: TGTGCCATCAGTGATCGACAGTCGACCGGTAATAATTCACCCCTCCACTTT. Its protein product is CAISDRQSTGNNSPLHF.

This sequence joins TRBV7-8 and TRBJ2-7, with TRBD1 matching over 9 bases. Germline V lookup: CDR1 SGHVS, CDR2 FQNEAQ. CDR3 size: 13 residues. V gave up 7 bases and J gave up 2 bases; unmatched junction bases: 3. CDR3: CASTWDRAYEQYF. Written as DNA, the CDR3 is TGTGCCAGCACCTGGGACAGGGCCTACGAGCAGTACTTC.

J is TRBJ1-5 and V is TRBV6-1; TRBD1 might be the D (6 bases). Germline CDR1 and CDR2: MNHNS and SASEGT. Trimming removed 10 bases at V and 1 base at J, with 17 bases between. The CDR3 contains 15 residues. The CDR3 DNA reads TGTGCCATCCATTCTACAGGGAGAAGCAATCAGCCCCAGCATTTT. Protein: CAIHSTGRSNQPQHF.

This clone was seen once. In DNA form, the CDR3 reads TGTGCCAGCAGTTACTCGGCAGGGAACACTGAAGCTTTCTTT. Translated, it gives CASSYSAGNTEAFF. The chain recombines TRBV6-5 with TRBJ1-1; D uncertain. Trimming left V 0 bases short and J 1 base short, with 6 bases between. The germline V gene encodes CDR1 MNHEY and CDR2 SVGAGI. This CDR3 is built from 14 residues.

The chain joins TRBV7-9 to TRBJ2-2, with 7 nucleotides matching TRBD1. V gave up 5 bases and J gave up 3 bases; unmatched junction bases: 3. In germline, CDR1 is SEHNR, CDR2 FQNEAQ (reference sequence). This CDR3 contains 14 residues. The CDR3 DNA follows: TGTGCCAGCAGCCTTGACAGGGACACCGGGGAGCTGTTTTTT. Translating it yields CASSLDRDTGELFF.

This sequence joins TRBV4-2 and TRBJ2-2, with D unresolved. This CDR3 is built from 15 residues. Germline CDR1 reads LGHNA; CDR2 reads YNFKEQ. Trimming removed 2 bases from V and 4 bases from J, with 11 bases in between. The CDR3 bases are TGTGCCAGCAGCCAATATGAGGCGATCACCGGGGAGCTGTTTTTT. Translating gives CASSQYEAITGELFF.

The V and J genes are TRBV7-2 and TRBJ2-3, with TRBD2 as a possible D gene (5 bases). There are 14 residues in the CDR3. V was cut by 2 bases and J by 1 base, with 7 bases left in between. Germline V gene data show CDR1 as SGHTA and CDR2 as FQGNSA. CDR3 bases: TGTGCCAGCAGCTTACAAGCGGGCACAGATACGCAGTATTTT. It encodes CASSLQAGTDTQYF. The whole variable domain, filled in from reference TRBV7-2 and TRBJ2-3, reads GAGVSQSPSNKVTEKGKDVELRCDPISGHTALYWYRQSLGQGLEFLIYFQGNSAPDKSGLPSDRFSAERTGGSVSTLTIQRTQQEDSAVYLCASSLQAGTDTQYFGPGTRLTVL.

V gene TRBV7-9 combines with J gene TRBJ1-1; 9 positions agree with TRBD1. Losses at the gene ends were 3 bases for V and 2 bases for J; bases not matched to a gene: 10. CDR3 length equals 17 residues. Germline assignment: CDR1 SEHNR and CDR2 FQNEAQ (reference sequence). The chain's CDR3 is CASSFFPLTGGNTEAFF. Written as DNA, the CDR3 is TGTGCCAGCAGCTTTTTCCCCCTTACAGGGGGCAACACTGAAGCTTTCTTT.

The chain carries TRBV30 and TRBJ2-5, with 9 nucleotides matching TRBD1. The CDR3 loop spans 13 amino acids. Germline V lookup: CDR1 GTSNPN, CDR2 SVGIG (reference sequence). With V trimmed by 5 bases and J by 3 bases, 4 bases remained unmatched. The CDR3 here is CAWAGTGKETQYF. The CDR3 nucleotides read TGTGCCTGGGCCGGGACAGGGAAAGAGACCCAGTACTTC.

The chain joins TRBV4-1 to TRBJ1-2; D ambiguous. The ends were cut back, 7 bases at V and 3 bases at J, with 18 bases in the middle. The V gene's germline CDR1 is MGHRA and CDR2 YSYEKL. The CDR3 length is 15 residues. The CDR3 bases are TGCGCCAGCAAAAGGAACTTAGCGGATGACTATGGCTACACCTTC. It specifies CASKRNLADDYGYTF.

The chain employs TRBV4-3 and TRBJ1-5, with D unresolved. Germline lookup yields CDR1 LGHNA and CDR2 YSLEER. The germline V and J ends were trimmed by 1 base and 7 bases, with 8 bases remaining between them. The CDR3 contains 13 residues. CDR3: CASSQVGEQPQHF. The CDR3 DNA is TGCGCCAGCAGCCAAGTTGGAGAACAGCCCCAGCATTTT.

The gene calls are TRBV30 and TRBJ1-2; 7 positions match TRBD1. Trimming at V came to 2 bases and at J to 8 bases, leaving 8 bases not matched to a gene. CDR3 size: 13 residues. CDR1 and CDR2 from the germline V gene are GTSNPN and SVGIG (reference sequence). CDR3 sequence reads: CAWSPGGLGGYTF. The DNA of the CDR3 is TGTGCCTGGAGTCCAGGGGGGCTGGGGGGCTACACCTTC.

This sequence joins TRBV10-2 and TRBJ1-5, with TRBD1 matching over 7 bases. The CDR3 loop spans 15 amino acids. V shed 6 bases and J 6 bases; nucleotides not matched to a gene: 11. The germline CDR1 and CDR2 sequences are WSHSY and SAAADI. CDR3 coding DNA: TGCGCCAGCAGGGGACAGATGGTCGTTAGTCAGCCCCAGCATTTT. It is translated as CASRGQMVVSQPQHF.